One sample yielded the 32 T cell receptor beta chains listed below, sequenced in a study of T cells in Graves' hyperthyroidism and ophthalmopathy. The source material, RNA transcripts, was used to amplify TCR beta CDR3 regions. Researchers ran a first-round RT-PCR on the TCR CDR3 using the HTBI primer set. Each CDR3 protein gets one entry after TCRdb re-called the multiplex PCR reads with MiXCR. The profile shows about 640,000 distinct CDR3 sequences, about 14% of them singletons. Sequences were obtained from blood. The receptors here all came from a woman aged 45-59 years with Graves' ophthalmopathy.

This clonotype came up many times. The chain couples TRBV19 to TRBJ1-1; D gene ambiguous. With 5 bases removed from V and 3 bases from J, the gap between germline ends came to 10 bases. In germline, CDR1 is LNHDA, CDR2 SQIVND (reference sequence). The CDR3 extends over 13 amino acids. CDR3 protein: CASSLDSDTEAFF. The CDR3 DNA reads TGTGCCAGTAGTCTCGACTCGGACACTGAAGCTTTCTTT.

This clonotype was observed at least ten times. J is TRBJ1-3 and V is TRBV20-1; tentative D call: TRBD1 (6 bases). Trimming took 2 bases from V and 2 from J, leaving 13 bases between them. The CDR3 contains 15 residues. The germline gives CDR1 DFQATT, CDR2 SNEGSKA (reference sequence). The DNA for the CDR3 is TGCAGTGCTAGACCTCAGGGGACTACTGGAAACACCATATATTTT. Translation gives CSARPQGTTGNTIYF.

This clonotype has at least ten counts. The gene calls are TRBV12-3 or TRBV12-4 and TRBJ2-1; 9 bases are a match to TRBD2. The V gene end was trimmed by 0 bases and the J gene end by 12 bases; junction bases not matched to a gene: 15. CDR3 size: 17 residues. The DNA of the CDR3 is TGTGCCAGCAGTTTAGCGCTCGGCGGGAGGGCCGGTATCGTGCAGTTCTTC. Its protein product is CASSLALGGRAGIVQFF.

This clonotype was seen a handful of times. The rearrangement links TRBV27 to TRBJ1-6, with TRBD1 matching over 9 bases. Per the germline V gene, CDR1 is MNHEY and CDR2 is SMNVEV (reference sequence). Germline trimming cut 5 bases from V and 9 bases from J; bases unmatched to any gene: 2. The CDR3 is 13 residues long. The CDR3 DNA follows: TGTGCCAGCAGTGTACAGGGGGCTTCACCCCTCCACTTT. Its protein is CASSVQGASPLHF.

In this sample, this clonotype turned up a few times. The chain recombines TRBV19 with TRBJ2-4; 7 bases match TRBD1. Looked up from germline, CDR1 is LNHDA and CDR2 is SQIVND (reference sequence). The J segment lost 0 bases and the V segment lost 4 bases, leaving 15 bases of the junction unmatched. The CDR3 length is 19 residues. In DNA form, the CDR3 reads TGTGCCAGTAGTACTCGACAGGGTCGGCCTAACTTAGCCAAAAACATTCAGTACTTC. Amino acid sequence: CASSTRQGRPNLAKNIQYF.

The chain combines TRBV7-8 with TRBJ2-7, with 9 nucleotides matching TRBD1. Germline loops: CDR1 SGHVS, CDR2 FQNEAQ. The CDR3 spans 15 residues. After removal of 5 bases from V and 3 bases from J, the junction contained 8 bases not matched to a gene. CDR3: CASSAPGTGFYEQYF. CDR3 DNA: TGTGCCAGCAGCGCCCCCGGGACAGGGTTCTACGAGCAGTACTTC.

This clonotype occurred many times. The rearrangement links TRBV20-1 to TRBJ2-1; 15 nucleotides align to TRBD2. Germline V gives CDR1 DFQATT, CDR2 SNEGSKA (reference sequence). The CDR3 runs 20 residues. V lost 7 bases and J lost 4; bases outside the gene matches: 20. The CDR3 loop reads CSVNLRGGLAGGGLYNEQFF. The DNA for the CDR3 is TGCAGTGTCAACCTTCGGGGGGGACTAGCGGGAGGAGGGCTGTACAATGAGCAGTTCTTC.

This clonotype has a handful of counts. The chain carries TRBV11-2 and TRBJ2-2; possible D gene TRBD1, 5 bases. The germline V gene encodes CDR1 SGHAT and CDR2 FQNNGV. Trimming cost V 5 bases and J 2 bases, with 9 bases left between them. This CDR3 comprises 14 residues. CDR3 amino acids: CASSPDTNTGELFF. The CDR3, as DNA: TGTGCCAGCAGCCCGGACACCAACACCGGGGAGCTGTTTTTT. Supplemented by reference TRBV11-2 and TRBJ2-2, the full variable domain reads EAGVAQSPRYKIIEKRQSVAFWCNPISGHATLYWYQQILGQGPKLLIQFQNNGVVDDSQLPKDRFSAERLKGVDSTLKIQPAKLEDSAVYLCASSPDTNTGELFFGEGSRLTVL.

The table lists this clonotype with many counts. The chain links TRBV6-2 or TRBV6-3 to TRBJ2-1; no firm D call. The CDR3 has 13 residues. Trimming stripped 0 bases from V and 5 bases from J, with 5 bases between. CDR1 and CDR2 from the germline V gene are MNHEY and SVGEGT. The CDR3 protein is CASSYSFHNEQFF. DNA of the CDR3: TGTGCCAGCAGTTACTCTTTCCACAATGAGCAGTTCTTC.

This clonotype occurred many times. The rearrangement joins TRBV20-1 to TRBJ2-7; 10 nucleotides agree with TRBD2. CDR3 length equals 17 residues. Trimming removed 3 bases from V and 3 bases from J; junction bases left unmatched: 14. The V gene's germline CDR1 is DFQATT and CDR2 SNEGSKA (reference sequence). CDR3 loop: CSASLAGVGLTLYEQYF. The CDR3 DNA reads as TGCAGTGCTAGTCTAGCGGGAGTGGGTCTGACCCTCTACGAGCAGTACTTC.

This clonotype occurred many times. The chain is built from TRBV5-1 and TRBJ2-1; 9 bases match TRBD1. The trim removed 2 bases at V and 5 bases at J, leaving 5 bases unmatched. The CDR3 spans 15 residues. From germline, CDR1 is SGHRS and CDR2 YFSETQ. The CDR3 coding sequence is TGCGCCAGCAGCTTCTGGGACAGGGACAACAATGAGCAGTTCTTC. Translated: CASSFWDRDNNEQFF. The full variable domain, completed using reference TRBV5-1 and TRBJ2-1, is KAGVTQTPRYLIKTRGQQVTLSCSPISGHRSVSWYQQTPGQGLQFLFEYFSETQRNKGNFPGRFSGRQFSNSRSEMNVSTLELGDSALYLCASSFWDRDNNEQFFGPGTRLTVL.

The J gene is TRBJ2-7, the V gene TRBV28; 11 bases are a match to TRBD1. V lost 10 bases to trimming and J lost 5 bases; unmatched junction nucleotides: 7. CDR3 length equals 13 residues. From germline, CDR1 is MDHEN and CDR2 SYDVKM. The CDR3 reads CATRTGGNDEQYF. CDR3 sequence (DNA): TGTGCCACCAGGACAGGGGGCAACGACGAGCAGTACTTC.

Many counts were recorded for this clonotype. The chain uses TRBV5-1 and TRBJ2-1; D remains unclear. The CDR3 has 12 residues. CDR1 is SGHRS and CDR2 is YFSETQ in the germline V gene. Between the trimmed V and J ends, which lost 4 bases and 4 bases, there was a span of 6 bases. The CDR3 DNA reads as TGCGCCAGCAGCATAGGATACAATGAGCAGTTCTTC. It encodes CASSIGYNEQFF.

This clonotype was recorded once. The chain employs TRBV12-3 or TRBV12-4 and TRBJ2-1; D is undetermined. The CDR3 covers 14 residues. V shed 7 bases and J shed 5 bases, with 15 bases lying between them. CDR3 sequence: CASTQLFRHNEQFF. The CDR3 DNA reads TGTGCCAGCACCCAACTCTTTCGCCACAATGAGCAGTTCTTC.

The rearrangement uses TRBV12-3 or TRBV12-4 and TRBJ2-7; the D is unclear. This CDR3 comprises 12 residues. The V end lost 3 bases, the J end lost 9 bases, and 12 bases lay between the germline ends. CDR3 DNA sequence: TGTGCCAGCAGTTTTTTTGGTTTCGGGCAGTACTTC. Translation: CASSFFGFGQYF.

This clonotype was detected many times. The chain recombines TRBV28 with TRBJ2-7, with D perhaps given as TRBD1 or TRBD2 (5 bases each). CDR1 and CDR2 from the germline V gene are MDHEN and SYDVKM. Trimming left V 6 bases short and J 3 bases short, with 15 bases between. The CDR3 length is 14 residues. The CDR3 nucleotides are TGTGCCAGCAGCAGCCGTTGGGGGAGCTACGAGCAGTACTTC. It translates to CASSSRWGSYEQYF. The full variable domain, with the rest looked up from reference TRBV28 and TRBJ2-7, is DVKVTQSSRYLVKRTGEKVFLECVQDMDHENMFWYRQDPGLGLRLIYFSYDVKMKEKGDIPEGYSVSREKKERFSLILESASTNQTSMYLCASSSRWGSYEQYFGPGTRLTVT.

This clonotype was found many times. The chain uses TRBV6-1 and TRBJ1-5; D is perhaps TRBD1 (5 bases). The length of the CDR3 is 14 residues. Germline assignment: CDR1 MNHNS and CDR2 SASEGT. V was shortened by 0 bases and J by 2 bases, with 5 bases between the two germline ends. The CDR3 bases are TGTGCCAGCAGTGAAGCGGGGGGCAATCAGCCCCAGCATTTT. Residues: CASSEAGGNQPQHF.

This clonotype was counted at least ten times. The genes are TRBV28 and TRBJ1-4; 8 bases fit TRBD1. Trimming at V came to 4 bases and at J to 7 bases, leaving 11 bases not matched to a gene. Per the germline V gene, CDR1 is MDHEN and CDR2 is SYDVKM. The CDR3 extends over 16 amino acids. The CDR3 nucleotides are TGTGCCAGCAGTTCCTCACCCCGACAGGGGAGTGAAAAACTGTTTTTT. Its translation is CASSSSPRQGSEKLFF.

This clonotype was found many times. J is TRBJ2-1 and V is TRBV12-3 or TRBV12-4; 10 nucleotides agree with TRBD2. Unmatched junction bases numbered 6, after V lost 5 bases and J lost 2 bases. The CDR3 spans 16 residues. The CDR3 bases are TGTGCCAGCAGTCTTATAGCGGGAGGCCCCTACAATGAGCAGTTCTTC. Residues: CASSLIAGGPYNEQFF.

A word on this clonotype: A read error is possible here, since a much larger clone lies one base away. The chain uses TRBV6-5 and TRBJ1-2, with a tentative D call TRBD1 (5 bases). From germline, CDR1 is MNHEY and CDR2 SVGAGI. CDR3 length: 14 amino acids. CDR3 sequence reads: CASSSGTVGYGCTF. Here the CDR3 DNA reads TGTGCCAGCAGTTCCGGGACGGTGGGCTATGGCTGCACCTTC.

This clonotype was seen repeatedly, ten times or more. The chain recombines TRBV3-1 with TRBJ2-5; possible D gene TRBD1, 6 bases. V was shortened by 4 bases and J by 5 bases, with 14 bases between the two germline ends. The CDR3 has 14 residues. Germline-derived CDR1 and CDR2 are LGHDT and YNNKEL (reference sequence). In nucleotides, the CDR3 is TGTGCCAGCAGCCCAGGGGACAAGGTGGAGACCCAGTACTTC. Encoded protein: CASSPGDKVETQYF.

This clonotype was counted between two and nine times. The rearrangement uses TRBV6-1 and TRBJ1-2, with unresolved D. Germline CDR1 is MNHNS and CDR2 is SASEGT. Trimming removed 5 bases at V and 4 bases at J, with 11 bases between. The CDR3 length is 13 residues. The CDR3 region is CASSTGLSYGYTF. Here the CDR3 DNA reads TGTGCCAGCAGTACCGGACTGAGCTATGGCTACACCTTC.

This clonotype was counted ten times or more. The chain recombines TRBV7-6 with TRBJ2-7; TRBD2 aligns across 11 bases. CDR3 length equals 21 residues. V shed 4 bases, J shed 2 bases, and the junction held 22 bases outside the gene matches. Germline CDR1 is SGHVS and CDR2 is FNYEAQ. CDR3 coding DNA: TGTGCCAGCAGCTCGTCCACGCCAGGGGAGGTTAGCGGGAGGGATCCCTACGAGCAGTACTTC. Translation: CASSSSTPGEVSGRDPYEQYF.

The chain has TRBV20-1 and TRBJ2-7; 9 bases line up with TRBD2. This CDR3 has 14 residues. With 0 bases clipped from V and 2 bases from J, the junction kept 2 bases outside the gene matches. The V gene's germline CDR1 is DFQATT and CDR2 SNEGSKA (reference sequence). The CDR3 DNA reads TGCAGTGCTAGAGAGACTAGCGGTCCCTACGAGCAGTACTTC. Protein: CSARETSGPYEQYF.

This clonotype was seen only a few times. The V and J genes are TRBV10-3 and TRBJ2-5; weak D call: TRBD1 (6 bases). Trimming shortened V by 2 bases and J by 5 bases, and 9 bases separated the two germline ends. The length of the CDR3 is 13 residues. Germline CDR1 is ENHRY and CDR2 is SYGVKD. As DNA, the CDR3 is TGTGCCATCAGTGAGAGGACAGAGGAGACCCAGTACTTC. It codes for CAISERTEETQYF.

This clonotype was observed many times. This rearrangement joins TRBV12-3 or TRBV12-4 to TRBJ2-3; 13 bases are shared with TRBD2. This CDR3 contains 17 residues. The trim removed 5 bases at V and 4 bases at J, leaving 9 bases unmatched. CDR3 residues: CASSPTGLAGAPDTQYF. The CDR3 DNA is TGTGCCAGCAGTCCTACCGGACTAGCGGGAGCGCCAGATACGCAGTATTTT.

This chain joins TRBV6-1 and TRBJ2-7; unclear D gene. The CDR3 extends over 15 amino acids. CDR1 is MNHNS and CDR2 is SASEGT in the germline V gene. V dropped 5 bases and J dropped 2 bases, with 16 bases sitting between them. The CDR3 nucleotides are TGTGCCAGCAGTCATTTCAGACCGGACCCCTACGAGCAGTACTTC. Amino acid sequence: CASSHFRPDPYEQYF.

This clonotype appeared many times. The rearrangement links TRBV28 to TRBJ1-1; 11 bases line up with TRBD1. Per the germline V gene, CDR1 is MDHEN and CDR2 is SYDVKM. The length of the CDR3 is 15 residues. Trimming removed 5 bases from V and 3 bases from J; junction bases left unmatched: 5. The CDR3, as DNA: TGTGCCAGCAGTGGCCCGGGACAGGGGGACACTGAAGCTTTCTTT. It yields the protein CASSGPGQGDTEAFF.

This clonotype appeared many times. The V gene is TRBV11-2, the J gene TRBJ2-3; possible D gene TRBD1, 6 bases. Germline loops: CDR1 SGHAT, CDR2 FQNNGV. CDR3 length: 18 amino acids. Between the trimmed V and J ends, which lost 1 base and 2 bases, there was a span of 19 bases. This CDR3 reads CASSLGGPSGTPTDTQYF. CDR3 nucleotide sequence: TGTGCCAGCAGCTTAGGGGGCCCCTCCGGGACACCCACAGATACGCAGTATTTT.

This clonotype has at least ten counts. This sequence joins TRBV6-1 and TRBJ2-6; possible D gene TRBD1, 6 bases. Germline CDR1 is MNHNS and CDR2 is SASEGT. The CDR3 runs to 17 residues. Trimming left V 5 bases short and J 0 bases short, with 14 bases between. The CDR3: CASSSWTDSSGANVLTF. In DNA, the CDR3 is TGTGCCAGCAGTTCTTGGACAGATAGCTCTGGGGCCAACGTCCTGACTTTC.

This clonotype came up a few times. The chain employs TRBV9 and TRBJ2-1; 11 bases fit TRBD2. V gave up 0 bases and J gave up 10 bases; unmatched junction bases: 9. CDR3 length: 16 amino acids. Germline V gives CDR1 SGDLS, CDR2 YYNGEE. The CDR3 DNA is TGTGCCAGCAGCGTAGTGACTAGCGGGGCTCTAGGGGAGCAGTTCTTC. Translation: CASSVVTSGALGEQFF.

The rearrangement links TRBV7-9 to TRBJ1-2, with 10 bases identical to TRBD1. This CDR3 has 14 amino acids. With 5 bases clipped from V and 6 bases from J, the junction kept 6 bases outside the gene matches. Germline V gene data show CDR1 as SEHNR and CDR2 as FQNEAQ (reference sequence). The CDR3 region is CASSGTGASNGYTF. CDR3 bases: TGTGCCAGCAGCGGGACAGGGGCATCGAATGGCTACACCTTC.